This TCR beta chain stems from a study of shared clonotypes between healthy human individuals. Whole-study results and caveats: Estimated richness was generally greater in naive than memory subsets. Collection of samples was limited to blood; tissue repertoires likely differ.

J lost 7 bases, V lost 4 bases, and 6 bases had no gene match. CDR3 size: 15 residues. CDR1 and CDR2 (germline): MDHEN, SYDVKM. Naive CD8 populations comprised CD45RO-negative cells positively selected for CCR7, excluding terminally differentiated effector memory CD45RA+ cells. Method: immunoSEQ multiplex PCR; TCRdb's copy keeps in-frame clones and lacks some. The sample carries around 560,000 clones, 85% to 95% recorded once. Comments on this clone: Its antigen remains unknown.

The TCR comes from a woman younger than 45 in good health. Specimen: naive CD8+ T cells sorted from blood. The chain carries TRBV28 and TRBJ2-1, with 11 bases fitting TRBD2. The CDR3 spells CASSSLAGGLNEQFF. CDR3 bases: TGTGCCAGCAGTTCCTTAGCGGGAGGGCTAAATGAGCAGTTCTTC.